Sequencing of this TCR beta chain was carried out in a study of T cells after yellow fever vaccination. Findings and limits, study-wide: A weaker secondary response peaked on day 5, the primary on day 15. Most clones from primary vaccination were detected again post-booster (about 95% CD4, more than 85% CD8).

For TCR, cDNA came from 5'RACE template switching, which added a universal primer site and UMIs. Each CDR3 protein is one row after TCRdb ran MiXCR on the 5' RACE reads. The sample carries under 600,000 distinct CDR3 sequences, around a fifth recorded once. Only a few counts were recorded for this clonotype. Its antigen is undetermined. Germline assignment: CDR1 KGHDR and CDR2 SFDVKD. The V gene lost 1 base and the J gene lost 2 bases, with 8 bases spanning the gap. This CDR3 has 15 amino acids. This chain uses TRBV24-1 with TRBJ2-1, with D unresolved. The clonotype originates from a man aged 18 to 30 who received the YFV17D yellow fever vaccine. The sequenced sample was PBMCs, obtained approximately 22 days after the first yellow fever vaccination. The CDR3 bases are TGTGCCACCAGTGATTTAACGGCAGCCTACAATGAGCAGTTCTTC. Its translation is CATSDLTAAYNEQFF.